This passage covers 2 T cell receptor beta chains from one sample sequenced in a study of molecular identifiers for immune sequencing clone quantification. TCRdb re-called the PCR reads through MiXCR, storing one row per CDR3 protein. The data show nearly 650,000 distinct CDR3 sequences, over 25% seen once. The material sequenced was naive CD8+ T cells from blood, with Jurkat cell RNA spiked in. Subset indicated: FACS-sorted CD8+CD4-CCR7+CD45RA+ naive T cells. These receptors originate from a human donor in good health. Some libraries in this study had Jurkat cell RNA spiked in.

This clonotype was seen repeatedly, ten times or more. The chain links TRBV20-1 to TRBJ2-7, with TRBD1 matching over 9 bases. The germline gives CDR1 DFQATT, CDR2 SNEGSKA (reference sequence). V gave up 5 bases and J gave up 1 base; unmatched junction bases: 6. CDR3 length: 14 residues. The CDR3 DNA is TGCAGTGCTGGGGGACAGGGAGGTTCCTACGAGCAGTACTTC. As protein: CSAGGQGGSYEQYF.

This clonotype was picked up a small number of times. The genes are TRBV10-2 and TRBJ2-3; D not resolved. Germline CDR1 reads WSHSY; CDR2 reads SAAADI. V lost 9 bases to trimming and J lost 2 bases, with 21 bases between them. The CDR3 is made up of 16 amino acids. CDR3 region: CASSPLPGNPTDTQYF. CDR3 bases: TGCGCCAGTAGCCCTTTGCCAGGAAACCCCACAGATACGCAGTATTTT.